This TCR beta chain was recorded in a study of T cell changes during pregnancy in multiple sclerosis. Data came from immunoSEQ multiplex PCR; TCRdb stores just in-frame clones and leaves some out. The sample includes approximately 130,000 clones, under 95% seen only once; the top ten take less than 7.5%. The sequence came from a female donor with multiple sclerosis, enrolled in a pregnancy study. Specimen: peripheral blood, collected before pregnancy.

The chain's CDR3 is CASSSGLAGGLGTQYF. The CDR3 nucleotides are TGTGCCAGCAGTTCCGGACTAGCGGGGGGGCTCGGGACCCAGTACTTC. J is TRBJ2-5 and V is TRBV6-6; 15 positions agree with TRBD2. CDR3 length: 16 amino acids. The V gene's germline CDR1 is MNHNY and CDR2 SVGAGI (reference sequence). V gave up 4 bases and J gave up 7 bases; unmatched junction bases: 7.